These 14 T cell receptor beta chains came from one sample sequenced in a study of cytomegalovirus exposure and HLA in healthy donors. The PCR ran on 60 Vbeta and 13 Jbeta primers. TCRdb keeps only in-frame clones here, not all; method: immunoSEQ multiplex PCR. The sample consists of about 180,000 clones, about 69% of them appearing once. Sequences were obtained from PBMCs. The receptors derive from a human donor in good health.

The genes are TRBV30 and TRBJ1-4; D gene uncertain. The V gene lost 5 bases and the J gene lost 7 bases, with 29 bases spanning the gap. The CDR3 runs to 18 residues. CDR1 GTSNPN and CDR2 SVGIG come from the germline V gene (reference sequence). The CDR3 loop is CAWSRVGRASSSSEKLFF. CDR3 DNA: TGTGCCTGGTCCCGAGTGGGGAGAGCGAGTTCATCGAGTGAAAAACTGTTTTTT.

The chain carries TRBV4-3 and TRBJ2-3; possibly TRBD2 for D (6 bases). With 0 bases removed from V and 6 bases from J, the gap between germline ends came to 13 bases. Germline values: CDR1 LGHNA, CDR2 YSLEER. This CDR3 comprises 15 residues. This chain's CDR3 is CASSQERRERDTQYF. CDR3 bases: TGCGCCAGCAGCCAAGAGCGGCGGGAACGGGATACGCAGTATTTT.

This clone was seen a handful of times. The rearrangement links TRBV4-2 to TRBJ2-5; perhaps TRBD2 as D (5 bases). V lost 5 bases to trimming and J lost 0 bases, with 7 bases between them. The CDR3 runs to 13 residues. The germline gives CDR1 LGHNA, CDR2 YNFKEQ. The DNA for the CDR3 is TGTGCCAGCAGCACCGGGAACCAAGAGACCCAGTACTTC. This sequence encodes CASSTGNQETQYF.

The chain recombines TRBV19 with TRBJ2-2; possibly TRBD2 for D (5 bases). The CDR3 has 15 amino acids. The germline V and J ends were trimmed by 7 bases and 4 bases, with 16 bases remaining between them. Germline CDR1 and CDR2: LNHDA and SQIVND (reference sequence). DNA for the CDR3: TGTGCCAGTACCCCTTGGAGACGGGGCACCGGGGAGCTGTTTTTT. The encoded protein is CASTPWRRGTGELFF.

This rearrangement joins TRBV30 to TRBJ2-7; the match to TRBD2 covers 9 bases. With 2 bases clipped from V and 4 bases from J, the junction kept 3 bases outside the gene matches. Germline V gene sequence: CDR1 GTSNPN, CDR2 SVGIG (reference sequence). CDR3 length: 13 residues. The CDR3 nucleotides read TGTGCCTGGAGTCCAACTAGCGGGTACGAGCAGTACTTC. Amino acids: CAWSPTSGYEQYF.

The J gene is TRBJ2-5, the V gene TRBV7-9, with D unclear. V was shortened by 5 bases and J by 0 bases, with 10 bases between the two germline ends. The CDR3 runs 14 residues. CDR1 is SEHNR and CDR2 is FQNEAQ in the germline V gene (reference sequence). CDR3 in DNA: TGTGCCAGCAGCCGCATACAAGACCAAGAGACCCAGTACTTC. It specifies CASSRIQDQETQYF.

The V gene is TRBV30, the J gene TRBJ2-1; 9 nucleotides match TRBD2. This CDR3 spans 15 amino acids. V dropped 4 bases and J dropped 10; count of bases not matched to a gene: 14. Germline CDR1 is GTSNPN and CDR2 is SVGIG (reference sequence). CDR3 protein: CAWNNRGGASTEQFF. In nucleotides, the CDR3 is TGTGCCTGGAATAATCGCGGGGGGGCCTCCACCGAGCAGTTCTTC.

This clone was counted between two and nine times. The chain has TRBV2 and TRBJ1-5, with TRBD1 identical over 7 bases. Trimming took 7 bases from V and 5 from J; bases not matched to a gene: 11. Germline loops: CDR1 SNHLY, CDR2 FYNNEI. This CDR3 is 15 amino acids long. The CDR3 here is CASNSPDREDQPQHF. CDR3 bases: TGTGCCAGCAACAGTCCTGACAGGGAGGATCAGCCCCAGCATTTT.

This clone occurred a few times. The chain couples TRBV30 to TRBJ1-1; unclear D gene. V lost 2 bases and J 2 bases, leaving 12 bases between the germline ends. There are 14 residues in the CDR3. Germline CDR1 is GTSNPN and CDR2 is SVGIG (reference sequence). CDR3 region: CAWSRGLENTEAFF. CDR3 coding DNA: TGTGCCTGGAGTAGAGGCTTGGAAAACACTGAAGCTTTCTTT. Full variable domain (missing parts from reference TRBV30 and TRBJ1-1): SQTIHQWPATLVQPVGSPLSLECTVEGTSNPNLYWYRQAAGRGLQLLFYSVGIGQISSEVPQNLSASRPQDRQFILSSKKLLLSDSGFYLCAWSRGLENTEAFFGQGTRLTVV.

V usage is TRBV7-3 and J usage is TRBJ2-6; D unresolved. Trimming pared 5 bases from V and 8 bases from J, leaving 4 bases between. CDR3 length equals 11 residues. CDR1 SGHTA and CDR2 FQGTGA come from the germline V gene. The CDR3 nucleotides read TGTGCCAGCAGCCATTCCAACGTCCTGACTTTC. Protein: CASSHSNVLTF.

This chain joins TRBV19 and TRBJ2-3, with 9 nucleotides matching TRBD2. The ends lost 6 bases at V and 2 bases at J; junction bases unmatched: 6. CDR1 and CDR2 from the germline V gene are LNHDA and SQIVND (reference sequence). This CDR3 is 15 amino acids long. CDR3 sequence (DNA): TGTGCCAGTAGAGAGCGGGGGGCCTTCACAGATACGCAGTATTTT. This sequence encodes CASRERGAFTDTQYF.

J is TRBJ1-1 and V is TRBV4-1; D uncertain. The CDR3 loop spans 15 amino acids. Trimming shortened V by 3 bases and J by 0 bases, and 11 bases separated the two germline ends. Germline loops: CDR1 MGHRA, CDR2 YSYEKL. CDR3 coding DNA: TGCGCCAGCAGCCAGATGGCAGGCCTGAACACTGAAGCTTTCTTT. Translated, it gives CASSQMAGLNTEAFF.

The CDR3 DNA reads as TGTGCCAGTTACCAAACCGGGACAGGAGACTACTATGGCTACACCTTC. As protein: CASYQTGTGDYYGYTF. This sequence joins TRBV19 and TRBJ1-2, with 8 bases identical to TRBD1. Looked up from germline, CDR1 is LNHDA and CDR2 is SQIVND (reference sequence). There are 16 residues in the CDR3. The trim removed 8 bases at V and 3 bases at J, leaving 14 bases unmatched.

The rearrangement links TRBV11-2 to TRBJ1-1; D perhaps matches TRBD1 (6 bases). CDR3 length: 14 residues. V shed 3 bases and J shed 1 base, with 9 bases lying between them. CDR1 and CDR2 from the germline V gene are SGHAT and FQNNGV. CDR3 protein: CASSFSGANTEAFF. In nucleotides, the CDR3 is TGTGCCAGCAGCTTCTCAGGGGCGAACACTGAAGCTTTCTTT. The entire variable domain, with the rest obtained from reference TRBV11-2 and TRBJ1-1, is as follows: EAGVAQSPRYKIIEKRQSVAFWCNPISGHATLYWYQQILGQGPKLLIQFQNNGVVDDSQLPKDRFSAERLKGVDSTLKIQPAKLEDSAVYLCASSFSGANTEAFFGQGTRLTVV.